Each of the 22 T cell receptor beta chains below was sequenced from the same sample in a study of CD8+CD57+ T cells in acquired aplastic anemia. It was patients with CD8+CD57+ cell expansion by flow cytometry who were chosen for sequencing. The template for TCR beta VDJ and CDR3 sequence profiling was genomic DNA. Using its own MiXCR run on the reads, TCRdb lists one record per CDR3 protein. The sample lists about 98,000 distinct CDR3 sequences, about 67% occurring once. Input material: sorted CD4+, CD8+, or CD8+CD57+ T cells (not recorded which) from PBMCs. The receptors come from a human donor with aplastic anemia.

V usage is TRBV7-2 and J usage is TRBJ2-7; D may correspond to TRBD1 or TRBD2 (5 bases each). CDR3 length: 15 amino acids. V was trimmed by 0 bases and J by 0 bases, leaving 9 bases between them. CDR1 is SGHTA, CDR2 FQGNSA, per germline. The CDR3 DNA follows: TGTGCCAGCAGCTTAGCAGGGACGGCCTCCTACGAGCAGTACTTC. This gives the protein CASSLAGTASYEQYF.

The chain is built from TRBV15 and TRBJ1-4, with TRBD1 as a possible D gene (5 bases). Trimming removed 3 bases at V and 5 bases at J, with 10 bases between. Germline V lookup: CDR1 LNHNV, CDR2 YYDKDF (reference sequence). The CDR3 has 14 residues. Written as DNA, the CDR3 is TGTGCCACCAGCAGCCGGGACTCGAATGAAAAACTGTTTTTT. It encodes CATSSRDSNEKLFF. The full variable domain, with the rest looked up from reference TRBV15 and TRBJ1-4, is DAMVIQNPRYQVTQFGKPVTLSCSQTLNHNVMYWYQQKSSQAPKLLFHYYDKDFNNEADTPDNFQSRRPNTSFCFLDIRSPGLGDTAMYLCATSSRDSNEKLFFGSGTQLSVL.

The table lists this clonotype with many counts. The gene calls are TRBV20-1 and TRBJ1-1; no clear D. CDR1 and CDR2 from the germline V gene are DFQATT and SNEGSKA (reference sequence). V was trimmed by 2 bases and J by 4 bases, leaving 23 bases between them. The length of the CDR3 is 17 residues. CDR3 sequence reads: CSARPGEGFQEGTEAFF. The CDR3 DNA is TGCAGTGCTAGACCCGGGGAGGGCTTTCAGGAGGGCACTGAAGCTTTCTTT.

This clonotype was picked up one time. The rearrangement uses TRBV10-3 and TRBJ1-2; maybe TRBD1 (6 bases). The germline V and J ends were trimmed by 11 bases and 4 bases, with 20 bases remaining between them. Germline assignment: CDR1 ENHRY and CDR2 SYGVKD. The CDR3 is 14 amino acids. In nucleotides, the CDR3 is TGTGCCTCCACCGAGACGGGGGCTTCCTATGGCTACACCTTC. Translation: CASTETGASYGYTF.

The chain employs TRBV24-1 and TRBJ2-2; 7 bases are a match to TRBD1. Germline CDR1 reads KGHDR; CDR2 reads SFDVKD. This CDR3 contains 15 residues. Trimming removed 2 bases from V and 3 bases from J; junction bases left unmatched: 2. The CDR3 nucleotides are TGTGCCACCAGTGATTCGGGACAGCACACCGGGGAGCTGTTTTTT. Its protein is CATSDSGQHTGELFF.

This rearrangement joins TRBV7-4 to TRBJ1-6; 7 bases align to TRBD1. The CDR3 contains 15 residues. J was trimmed by 7 bases and V by 1 base; bases with no gene match: 4. Per the germline V gene, CDR1 is SGHVT and CDR2 is SQSDAQ. The CDR3 DNA reads TGTGCCAGCAGCTTAGTGGGGACAGTAAATTCACCCCTCCACTTT. Protein product: CASSLVGTVNSPLHF.

The J gene is TRBJ2-1, the V gene TRBV6-4; D is uncertain. The germline V and J ends were trimmed by 1 base and 0 bases, with 10 bases remaining between them. Germline CDR1 reads MRHNA; CDR2 reads SNTAGT. The CDR3 totals 16 residues. The CDR3 is CASSDWAGRSYNEQFF. In nucleotides, the CDR3 is TGTGCCAGCAGTGACTGGGCAGGCCGCTCCTACAATGAGCAGTTCTTC.

This clonotype was picked up many times. The chain employs TRBV12-3 or TRBV12-4 and TRBJ1-2, with 12 bases that match TRBD1. CDR3 length: 14 residues. V was clipped by 6 bases and J by 7 bases; unmatched bases: 6. The CDR3 DNA sequence: TGTGCCAGCAGCCCGGGACAGGGGGCGCTTGGCTACACCTTC. Translating it yields CASSPGQGALGYTF.

This clonotype was seen more than once but under ten times. J is TRBJ1-2 and V is TRBV11-2, with TRBD1 matching over 7 bases. The CDR3 has 15 amino acids. Germline assignment: CDR1 SGHAT and CDR2 FQNNGV. Germline trimming cut 0 bases from V and 6 bases from J; bases unmatched to any gene: 7. The CDR3 reads CASSLEGRGRDGYTF. The DNA for the CDR3 is TGTGCCAGCAGCTTAGAAGGAAGGGGGCGAGATGGCTACACCTTC.

There are many counts of this clonotype. CDR3 loop: CASSEAGAGTGGGTNEKLFF. The CDR3, as DNA: TGTGCCAGCAGTGAAGCGGGGGCCGGGACAGGGGGCGGAACTAATGAAAAACTGTTTTTT. V and J are TRBV2 and TRBJ1-4; 12 positions match TRBD1. The CDR3 is 20 amino acids. CDR1 is SNHLY and CDR2 is FYNNEI in the germline V gene. V lost 0 bases to trimming and J lost 1 base; unmatched junction nucleotides: 9.

The chain combines TRBV7-9 with TRBJ2-7; 9 positions match TRBD1. The CDR3 is made up of 14 amino acids. The germline CDR1 and CDR2 sequences are SEHNR and FQNEAQ (reference sequence). J gave up 2 bases and V 6 bases, and 5 bases lay outside the gene matches. CDR3 DNA sequence: TGTGCCAGCAGACCCCGGACAGGGGCCTACGAGCAGTACTTC. Its translation is CASRPRTGAYEQYF.

The chain links TRBV29-1 to TRBJ1-2, with a tentative D call TRBD1 (5 bases). Trimming took 6 bases from V and 1 from J, leaving 9 bases between them. The CDR3 sequence is 12 residues long. CDR1 and CDR2 from the germline V gene are SQVTM and ANQGSEA. The chain's CDR3 is CSVRGSNYGYTF. The CDR3 nucleotides are TGCAGCGTGAGGGGCAGTAACTATGGCTACACCTTC.

This clonotype was recorded many times. V is TRBV20-1 and J is TRBJ1-5; D is possibly TRBD1 (5 bases). V lost 1 base, J lost 0 bases, and 10 bases lay in between. Germline CDR1 is DFQATT and CDR2 is SNEGSKA (reference sequence). This CDR3 has 15 amino acids. CDR3: CSARGPTDSNQPQHF. DNA for the CDR3: TGCAGTGCTAGAGGTCCGACAGATAGCAATCAGCCCCAGCATTTT.

This clonotype appeared once. The chain links TRBV7-8 to TRBJ1-4; D is perhaps TRBD1 (6 bases). The CDR3 has 13 amino acids. Germline CDR1 reads SGHVS; CDR2 reads FQNEAQ. The V end was cut by 5 bases, the J end by 13 bases, with 17 bases between. CDR3 DNA: TGTGCCAGCAGCGCCTACGGCAGGGGAAGACTGTTTTTT. It yields the protein CASSAYGRGRLFF.

V usage is TRBV9 and J usage is TRBJ2-7, with 7 bases identical to TRBD2. The CDR3 extends over 15 amino acids. Trimming cost V 5 bases and J 3 bases; bases outside gene matches: 11. Germline CDR1 and CDR2: SGDLS and YYNGEE. CDR3 nucleotide sequence: TGTGCCAGCAGTGCCTCTGCGGGAGTCGTCTACGAGCAGTACTTC. Its protein is CASSASAGVVYEQYF.

V gene TRBV5-6 combines with J gene TRBJ2-2; TRBD1 might be the D (5 bases). V was pared by 2 bases and J by 2 bases, with 13 bases between. This CDR3 contains 16 residues. Germline lookup yields CDR1 SGHDT and CDR2 YYEEEE. The CDR3 coding sequence is TGTGCCAGCAGCTTTGGTAGGGGTCTTAACACCGGGGAGCTGTTTTTT. Protein sequence: CASSFGRGLNTGELFF.

This clonotype was detected only a few times. The CDR3 DNA sequence: TGCAGTGCTAGTTTTCGAGGGCTCGAGCAGTACTTC. It is translated as CSASFRGLEQYF. This chain connects TRBV20-1 to TRBJ2-7; weak D call: TRBD2 (5 bases). Germline V gene sequence: CDR1 DFQATT, CDR2 SNEGSKA (reference sequence). This CDR3 contains 12 residues. Trimming pared 3 bases from V and 6 bases from J, leaving 12 bases between.

The chain couples TRBV6-4 to TRBJ2-3, with 12 bases that match TRBD2. Losses at the gene ends were 7 bases for V and 4 bases for J; bases not matched to a gene: 6. In germline, CDR1 is MRHNA, CDR2 SNTAGT. CDR3 size: 15 residues. This CDR3 reads CASTPTSGGADTQYF. The CDR3 DNA reads TGTGCCAGCACTCCGACTAGCGGGGGTGCAGATACGCAGTATTTT.

In regard to this clonotype: A read error is likely, as this CDR3 ends without the conserved phenylalanine or tryptophan. The chain recombines TRBV20-1 with TRBJ1-1; D gene uncertain. The germline V gene encodes CDR1 DFQATT and CDR2 SNEGSKA (reference sequence). This CDR3 is 13 amino acids long. V lost 3 bases and J lost 5, with 13 bases in between. The CDR3 spells CSARSVEETEAFL. CDR3 in DNA: TGCAGTGCTAGGTCCGTAGAGGAAACTGAAGCTTTCCTT.

The chain recombines TRBV19 with TRBJ1-1, with D possibly matching TRBD1 (5 bases). The CDR3 extends over 15 amino acids. V lost 3 bases to trimming and J lost 4 bases, with 15 bases between them. Germline V gene lookup returns CDR1 LNHDA and CDR2 SQIVND (reference sequence). CDR3 nucleotides: TGTGCCAGTAGTATGGGCCCTTTGGGACTCACTGAAGCTTTCTTT. It is translated as CASSMGPLGLTEAFF.

This clonotype was seen at least ten times. The rearrangement joins TRBV10-1 to TRBJ2-7, with TRBD2 identical over 9 bases. The J segment lost 3 bases and the V segment lost 6 bases, leaving 0 bases of the junction unmatched. Germline values: CDR1 WNHNN, CDR2 SYGVQD (reference sequence). CDR3 length: 12 amino acids. As DNA, the CDR3 is TGCGCCAGCAGGACTAGCGGCTACGAGCAGTACTTC. It yields the protein CASRTSGYEQYF.

The V and J genes are TRBV19 and TRBJ1-4, with no clear D. V lost 7 bases, J lost 8 bases, and 8 bases lay in between. The CDR3 runs 11 residues. Germline-derived CDR1 and CDR2 are LNHDA and SQIVND (reference sequence). The CDR3 region has the DNA TGTGCCAGTACGGCGGGGGAAAAACTGTTTTTT. Translated: CASTAGEKLFF. Variable domain in full (rest from reference TRBV19 and TRBJ1-4): DGGITQSPKYLFRKEGQNVTLSCEQNLNHDAMYWYRQDPGQGLRLIYYSQIVNDFQKGDIAEGYSVSREKKESFPLTVTSAQKNPTAFYLCASTAGEKLFFGSGTQLSVL.